This TCR beta chain emerged from a study of cytomegalovirus exposure and HLA in healthy donors (dated by TCRdb to the late 2010s). Some background on the complete study: According to an earlier analysis of 550 to 700 of the donors, 200 million or so T cells yielded 120 million or so unique TCR beta sequences and 250 to 350 Gb of sequence data. A later genetic analysis used genome-wide SNP genotypes for about 60% of the roughly 700 donors, treating that subset as a discovery cohort. In a later analysis, previously published TCR beta repertoires from hundreds of donors were re-analyzed and high-resolution HLA genotyping was added so that TCR occurrence patterns could be studied. Alongside the repertoire data, information on donor age, sex, ethnicity and CMV serostatus was compiled. All discovery cohort repertoires had been generated on a single sequencing platform. To decide whether each TCR beta V gene segment behaved as functional or pseudogenic, an earlier analysis of some 570 of the donors relied on high-throughput TCR beta sequencing. Among 300 to 500 genotyped donors of the cohort, an average of approximately 240,000 unique TCR beta nucleotide sequences was sequenced per donor, of which about 18% were non-productive. Among the roughly 400 genotyped donors, more than 70% belonged to the genetic ancestry cluster associated with self-reported Caucasian donors. Approximately 310 gigabases of sequencing data and approximately 84 million unique TCR sequences were included in an early release covering around 600 HLA-typed donors. A handful of DR-DQ haplotypes were handled as single units for association and clustering because linkage in the cohort was strong. The study used immunosequencing to profile the T cell repertoires of 666 subjects and linked those repertoires to cytomegalovirus serostatus. HLA typing covered class I and class II loci at four-digit resolution. Typing coverage differed by locus: A, B, C, DRB1 and DQB1 were typed in roughly 620-630 donors, DQA1 in approximately 520, DPA1 in 600 to 610, and DPB1 in 450 to 490. In addition to the first cohort of 650 to 800 subjects, a separate validation cohort of approximately 110 different subjects was used. High-throughput TCR immunosequencing, statistical association of individual TCRs with disease status, and machine learning were combined to predict cytomegalovirus infection status. The study aimed to test whether cataloging public T cell receptors could reveal signatures of past pathogen exposure. Rather than drawing on any new phenotypic data, the later analysis identified candidate immune exposures from TCR beta sequences and the way those sequences occurred across donors.

The library was obtained by the immunoSEQ multiplex PCR assay. For the multiplex PCR, a mixture combining 60 forward primers for TCR Vbeta segments and 13 reverse primers for TCR Jbeta segments was used. The CDR3 region of rearranged TCR beta genes was amplified from genomic DNA with a multiplex PCR assay. Amplified TCR beta libraries were sequenced as 87-base-pair reads on the Illumina HiSeq System. The authors' analysis ran thus. A later analysis tallied tens of millions of unique TCR beta chains across the 666 repertoires, and roughly 11 million of those chains were shared by two or more donors. A nearest-neighbor algorithm error-corrected the raw reads and collapsed the reads into unique sequences, merging closely related sequences to remove PCR and sequencing errors. V, D and J gene segments were assigned by aligning CDR3 sequences to IMGT reference sequences. For a sequence to be retained, a match of at least six nucleotides to both a V gene segment and a J gene segment was required. A rearrangement was called productive if the CDR3 had no stop codons and remained in frame with V and J, and every other rearrangement was called non-productive. CDR3 was defined according to IMGT convention as the region running from the second conserved V-encoded cysteine to the conserved J-encoded phenylalanine. Sequences without an unambiguous match to a single V gene segment were excluded from the earlier analysis of about 600 of the donors. In an earlier analysis of some 590 of the donors, a V segment was called functional when productive rearrangements were above 56.7%, and segregating when the standard deviation between donors exceeded 5%. A statistical classification framework was developed to diagnose cytomegalovirus status using the catalog of TCR beta chain sequences. In a later analysis, TCR nucleotide sequences were compared against IMGT/GENE-DB human TR gene sequences so that V and J genes could be assigned. A later analysis assigned CDR3 sequences and most-parsimonious VDJ recombination scenarios with the TCRdist pipeline. In a later analysis, every TCR beta chain was defined by the combination of its CDR3 amino acid sequence and its V-gene family, and reads without a unique V-gene family were dropped. As a way to deal with suspected cross-contamination and a sequencing artifact, a later analysis dropped 450 to 600 nucleotide sequences that were highly shared and had low generation probability. For each public chain, a later analysis derived a clonal expansion index from normalized ranks of inferred template counts within each repertoire. A later analysis computed generation probabilities with a VDJ recombination model fitted to out-of-frame rearrangements, and checked the results against IGoR. Hypergeometric tests were used in a later analysis to score TCR-TCR, TCR-HLA and TCR-CMV co-occurrence, with a repertoire-size bias correction applied to the TCR pairs. In a later analysis, false discovery rates were estimated by permuting HLA or CMV assignments 20 times. A later analysis grouped co-occurring TCRs with DBSCAN, adding TCRdist sequence similarity when clustering within HLA-allele-positive subsets. Repertoires with fewer than 30,000 or more than 120,000 public chains, plus five repertoires with anomalous nucleotide sharing, were excluded from co-occurrence clustering. TCRdb provides this immuneACCESS table in a form limited to in-frame rearrangements. Some clones are lacking; in checked studies, under half of them reflect an unresolved V gene, and why the rest are absent is not known. V and J calls plus clone size are reproduced from that table; the DNA served to infer D and trimming. This sample gives about 78,000 clones in total; over 55% of them show up just once. In total, the top ten clones hold over 5.5% of the sample.

With respect to this clone: Its cognate antigen has yet to be identified. Base quality data are lacking; no much larger clone is found one base away.

The cohort consisted of 666 healthy bone marrow donors. All cohort members were sampled while nominally healthy, although unrecorded immune exposures were likely present. The donor tested CMV seropositive and was one of the 289 seropositive cohort members. A peripheral blood sample was provided by each donor, and peripheral blood mononuclear cells were used for TCR beta sequencing. The Qiagen DNeasy Blood Extraction Kit was used to extract genomic DNA from the blood cell samples. General conclusions and limits of the study: Sequencing depth was assumed to be roughly uniform across donors in the presence/absence analyses, though that assumption may not hold. Because the 87-base-pair reads could not distinguish some IMGT-functional V segments, including TRBV6-2 and TRBV6-3, those segments were excluded. A later analysis found that HLA-associated TCR beta chains were more clonally expanded and had lower generation probabilities than equally common non-associated chains. While some public TCRs were present in many individuals, most TCR sequences turned up only very rarely across donors. In a later genetic analysis, fewer N-insertions in productive TCRs were reported among donors in an Asian-associated ancestry cluster than the roughly 670-donor mean. Roughly 17 rarely observed V segments, including chromosome 9 orphons, were excluded from the earlier analysis of several hundred of the donors because counts were too low. At a false discovery rate of 0.05, a later analysis linked around 17,000 TCR beta sequences to specific HLA alleles. Immune exposure information for the cohort was limited to CMV serostatus. A cluster of highly shared sequence variants was judged likely to be a technical artifact of the sequencing pipeline. In a later genetic analysis, a missense DCLRE1C variant was associated with V-gene and J-gene trimming of TCR beta chains, and the association was replicated in an independent cohort. In vitro tests confirmed that a few of the cytomegalovirus-associated TCR beta chains recognize cytomegalovirus antigens. In the study, 150 to 200 TCR beta chains were listed as associated with cytomegalovirus. Strong co-occurrence of HLA alleles, especially DR and DQ, made assigning TCR associations to individual alleles difficult. Several of the top co-occurrence clusters appeared to be linked to parvovirus B19, influenza, CMV and Epstein-Barr virus, according to a later analysis. In a later analysis, the rate of TCR association differed among HLA loci, with DRB1 alleles having the most associated TCRs and HLA-C alleles having the fewest. In an earlier analysis of around 600 of the donors, most TCR beta V segments were observed in productive rearrangements about 87% or about 30% of the time, broadly matching IMGT annotations. Linkage disequilibrium might explain the correlated functional status among segregating V segments, but an unknown experimental factor could not be excluded. The authors suggested that the approach could potentially be generalized to other disease states and immunological phenotypes. Because HLA typing was unavailable for some donors at each locus, only the typed subset was used in association tests. In both the original and validation cohorts, the classifier was reported to diagnose cytomegalovirus status with high specificity and sensitivity. A further reported finding was that TCR beta sequences accurately predicted the HLA-A and HLA-B alleles for most subjects in the first cohort. In this cohort, only TCR beta chains were sequenced, and detectable features were limited by the absence of alpha or paired-chain data. In a later analysis, most CMV-associated TCR beta chains were found to appear HLA-restricted, with HLA associations seemingly driven largely by CMV exposure.

The V end loses 4 bases and the J end loses 2 bases, and a stretch of 14 bases separates them. CDR1 GTSNPN and CDR2 SVGIG were looked up in the germline V gene (reference sequence). Reading from cysteine to phenylalanine, the CDR3 counts 14 amino acids. Only the CDR3 portion is preserved as DNA: 42 bases, with reading frame beginning at the first base. Recombination linked TRBV30 to TRBJ1-2, with TRBD1 perhaps the D gene, on 5 matching bases. Material for sequencing was PBMCs. The receptor comes from a man aged 25-45 years in good health and CMV-seropositive. The DNA reads as follows: TGTGCCTGGACAAGTCGGCGGGGGAACTATGGCTACACCTTC. Its coded protein is CAWTSRRGNYGYTF.